Below are 8 T cell receptor beta chains sequenced from a single sample in a study of response to subunit inactivated influenza vaccine listed by TCRdb under 2018. The library was prepared using RT-PCR. This sample was sequenced with an Illumina HiSeq 2500. TCRdb cleaned the public reads at Q25 with fastp, built clones with MiXCR and kept in-frame beta chains. Identical CDR3 protein sequences are pooled into one entry, listed with their most common genes and DNA. This sample gives just under 550,000 distinct CDR3 sequences in total; roughly a quarter of them show up just once. The ten largest clones add up to approximately 3% of the sample. The same data also contributed to another study, on T cells expressing NK-cell markers. Drawing on the second study: TCR beta cDNA libraries were prepared using 5'RACE template switching, which introduced a universal primer site and unique molecular identifiers.

The sequences come from CD4+ T cells sorted from PBMCs, collected about 11 days after vaccination. These TCRs come from a man in his fifties who received an inactivated influenza vaccine. Donor details come from another sample of the same person, matched by shared clones.

CDR3 sequence (DNA): TGTGCCAGCAGTACTTCTCAAGAGACCCAGTACTTC. Translating gives CASSTSQETQYF. This rearrangement joins TRBV2 to TRBJ2-5; D gene unclear. V was shortened by 5 bases and J by 2 bases, with 6 bases between the two germline ends. CDR3 length equals 12 residues. Per germline, CDR1 SNHLY and CDR2 FYNNEI.

In its sample, this clonotype was seen a few times. The rearrangement links TRBV5-1 to TRBJ2-1; 10 bases match TRBD1. The CDR3 is made up of 17 amino acids. V gave up 3 bases and J gave up 0 bases; unmatched junction bases: 6. The germline V gene has CDR1 SGHRS and CDR2 YFSETQ. The CDR3 protein is CASSYRQGAISYNEQFF. CDR3 coding DNA: TGCGCCAGCAGCTATCGACAGGGGGCTATCTCCTACAATGAGCAGTTCTTC.

In this sample, this clonotype turned up a few times. The CDR3 spells CASSFWGDTQYF. CDR3 sequence (DNA): TGTGCCAGCAGTTTCTGGGGAGATACGCAGTATTTT. The chain has TRBV28 and TRBJ2-3; D remains unclear. CDR3 length equals 12 residues. Germline V gene sequence: CDR1 MDHEN, CDR2 SYDVKM. Trimming shortened V by 3 bases and J by 5 bases, and 6 bases separated the two germline ends.

This clonotype was counted between two and nine times. The genes are TRBV7-9 and TRBJ1-1, with a tentative D call TRBD1 (5 bases). Trimming removed 1 base from V and 5 bases from J, with 17 bases in between. The V gene's germline CDR1 is SEHNR and CDR2 FQNEAQ (reference sequence). The CDR3 totals 16 residues. CDR3 sequence reads: CASSLGGASVWTEAFF. Here the CDR3 DNA reads TGTGCCAGCAGCTTAGGAGGGGCCTCCGTATGGACTGAAGCTTTCTTT.

The chain couples TRBV9 to TRBJ2-3, with 8 bases that match TRBD2. This CDR3 has 14 amino acids. The V and J ends lost 0 bases and 5 bases, in that order; junction bases with no gene match: 2. Germline V gives CDR1 SGDLS, CDR2 YYNGEE. The CDR3 nucleotides read TGTGCCAGCAGCGTAGTGCTAGCGGGAGATACGCAGTATTTT. As protein: CASSVVLAGDTQYF.

The gene calls are TRBV14 and TRBJ1-1; D gene unclear. The CDR3 length is 13 residues. In germline, CDR1 is SGHDN, CDR2 FVKESK. V was shortened by 3 bases and J by 8 bases, with 13 bases between the two germline ends. The CDR3 DNA sequence: TGTGCCAGCAGCCAGAGACCTGGATCGGAAGCTTTCTTT. This encodes CASSQRPGSEAFF.

This clonotype was recorded a few times. This chain connects TRBV15 to TRBJ1-1; D call uncertain. The CDR3 contains 15 residues. Germline V lookup: CDR1 LNHNV, CDR2 YYDKDF (reference sequence). Trimming shortened V by 0 bases and J by 6 bases, and 14 bases separated the two germline ends. For the CDR3, the DNA is TGTGCCACCAGCAGAGATCGTCGTGGGAGGGCTGAAGCTTTCTTT. Translating it yields CATSRDRRGRAEAFF.

There are many counts of this clonotype. The rearrangement links TRBV12-3 or TRBV12-4 to TRBJ2-1, with 12 positions matching TRBD1. The CDR3 consists of 17 residues. V lost 5 bases, J lost 7 bases, and 12 bases stayed unmatched. DNA for the CDR3: TGTGCCAGCAGTCCTACACCGGGACAGGGGGCGTTGAATGAGCAGTTCTTC. Translation: CASSPTPGQGALNEQFF.